Each of the 10 T cell receptor beta chains below was sequenced from the same sample in a study of blood T cells in healthy people across ages. The second PCR ran about 6 to 12 cycles with a sample-barcoded 5' primer and J-beta primers. TCRdb fed the 5' RACE reads into MiXCR, producing one record per CDR3 protein. The sample lists 540,000 or so distinct CDR3 sequences; around half were seen once. The sequencing input was blood. The receptors were gathered from a man of 80 years or more in good health.

This CDR3 is CSAKRPLYEQYF. The CDR3 region has the DNA TGCAGTGCCAAGCGACCCCTCTACGAGCAGTACTTC. This chain connects TRBV20-1 to TRBJ2-7; unclear D gene. This CDR3 is 12 amino acids long. V lost 6 bases and J 3 bases, leaving 12 bases between the germline ends. From germline, CDR1 is DFQATT and CDR2 SNEGSKA (reference sequence).

The chain uses TRBV11-3 and TRBJ2-1, with 14 bases matching TRBD2. The CDR3 has 15 residues. Germline V gene lookup returns CDR1 SGHNT and CDR2 YENEEA. V lost 5 bases to trimming and J lost 10 bases; unmatched junction nucleotides: 7. CDR3 bases: TGTGCCAGCAGCCCCAGGACTAGCGGGGGGAGCGAGCAGTTCTTC. Protein product: CASSPRTSGGSEQFF.

CDR3 sequence: CSARDRVVYEQYF. The CDR3 DNA sequence: TGCAGTGCTAGAGATCGGGTAGTATACGAGCAGTACTTC. The gene calls are TRBV20-1 and TRBJ2-7; D ambiguous. The CDR3 sequence is 13 residues long. V was cut by 0 bases and J by 4 bases, with 10 bases left in between. From germline, CDR1 is DFQATT and CDR2 SNEGSKA (reference sequence).

This sequence joins TRBV11-2 and TRBJ2-3; D possibly corresponds to TRBD2 (5 bases). There are 18 residues in the CDR3. V lost 1 base, J lost 0 bases, and 17 bases lay in between. From germline, CDR1 is SGHAT and CDR2 FQNNGV. CDR3 nucleotide sequence: TGTGCCAGCAGCTTAGTTGTGAGGGTTCAGTCTAGCACAGATACGCAGTATTTT. Translating gives CASSLVVRVQSSTDTQYF.

The chain uses TRBV6-2 or TRBV6-3 and TRBJ2-7, with 7 bases that match TRBD2. V lost 5 bases, J lost 3 bases, and 13 bases stayed unmatched. CDR3 length: 16 residues. Germline V gene data show CDR1 as MNHEY and CDR2 as SVGEGT. CDR3 coding DNA: TGTGCCAGCAGTACACCTCCAGGGCCGGGGGGCTACGAGCAGTACTTC. Translating gives CASSTPPGPGGYEQYF.

This sequence joins TRBV6-2 or TRBV6-3 and TRBJ2-5; D remains ambiguous. Trimming left V 2 bases short and J 11 bases short, with 12 bases between. Germline CDR1 and CDR2: MNHEY and SVGEGT. This CDR3 is 12 amino acids long. CDR3 region: CASSYTSNEQYF. CDR3 coding DNA: TGTGCCAGCAGTTACACGTCCAATGAGCAGTACTTC.

This clonotype has more than one count but fewer than ten. Here the CDR3 DNA reads TGCGCCAGCAGCCAAGTAGTGGGTGTCAATGGCTACACCTTC. Its translation is CASSQVVGVNGYTF. The chain carries TRBV4-3 and TRBJ1-2; D gene ambiguous. There are 14 residues in the CDR3. Germline CDR1 and CDR2: LGHNA and YSLEER. With 1 base removed from V and 6 bases from J, the gap between germline ends came to 12 bases.

The V call is TRBV20-1, the J call TRBJ2-3; possibly TRBD1 or TRBD2 for D (7 bases each). CDR3 length: 17 amino acids. Germline V CDR1 and CDR2: DFQATT, SNEGSKA (reference sequence). Deletions cut 5 bases from V and 5 bases from J, with 26 bases between. CDR3 residues: CSAPGVHVRGGGDTQYF. The CDR3 bases are TGCAGTGCTCCAGGGGTCCACGTCAGGGGGGGAGGAGATACGCAGTATTTT.

This clonotype has only a few counts. The V call is TRBV5-1, the J call TRBJ1-2; 8 nucleotides line up with TRBD1. From germline, CDR1 is SGHRS and CDR2 YFSETQ. V shed 0 bases, J shed 6 bases, and the junction held 7 bases outside the gene matches. The CDR3 consists of 15 residues. The CDR3 DNA follows: TGCGCCAGCAGCTTGGAGGCCAGGGGGCTTGATGGCTACACCTTC. Translated: CASSLEARGLDGYTF. Full variable domain (rest looked up from reference TRBV5-1 and TRBJ1-2): KAGVTQTPRYLIKTRGQQVTLSCSPISGHRSVSWYQQTPGQGLQFLFEYFSETQRNKGNFPGRFSGRQFSNSRSEMNVSTLELGDSALYLCASSLEARGLDGYTFGSGTRLTVV.

The genes are TRBV6-2 or TRBV6-3 and TRBJ1-1; D might be TRBD1 (6 bases). Germline assignment: CDR1 MNHEY and CDR2 SVGEGT. Trimming removed 10 bases from V and 3 bases from J, with 15 bases in between. This CDR3 is built from 13 residues. This chain's CDR3 is CATGTMGHTEAFF. DNA for the CDR3: TGTGCCACCGGGACAATGGGACACACTGAAGCTTTCTTT.